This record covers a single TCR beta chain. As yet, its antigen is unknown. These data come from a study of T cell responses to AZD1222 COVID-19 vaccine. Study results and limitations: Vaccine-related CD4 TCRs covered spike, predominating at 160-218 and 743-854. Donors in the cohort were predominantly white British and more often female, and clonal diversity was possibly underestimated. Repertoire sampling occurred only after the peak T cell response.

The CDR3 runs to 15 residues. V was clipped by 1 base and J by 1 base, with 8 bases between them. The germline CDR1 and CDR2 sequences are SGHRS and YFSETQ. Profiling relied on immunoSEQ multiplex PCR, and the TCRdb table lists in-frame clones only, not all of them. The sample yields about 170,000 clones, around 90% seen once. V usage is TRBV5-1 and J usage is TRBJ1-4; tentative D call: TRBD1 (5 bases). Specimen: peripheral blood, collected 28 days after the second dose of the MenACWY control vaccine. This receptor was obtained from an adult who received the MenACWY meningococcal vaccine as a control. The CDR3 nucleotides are TGCGCCAGCAGCTTGCCGGGGGTAACTAATGAAAAACTGTTTTTT. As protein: CASSLPGVTNEKLFF.